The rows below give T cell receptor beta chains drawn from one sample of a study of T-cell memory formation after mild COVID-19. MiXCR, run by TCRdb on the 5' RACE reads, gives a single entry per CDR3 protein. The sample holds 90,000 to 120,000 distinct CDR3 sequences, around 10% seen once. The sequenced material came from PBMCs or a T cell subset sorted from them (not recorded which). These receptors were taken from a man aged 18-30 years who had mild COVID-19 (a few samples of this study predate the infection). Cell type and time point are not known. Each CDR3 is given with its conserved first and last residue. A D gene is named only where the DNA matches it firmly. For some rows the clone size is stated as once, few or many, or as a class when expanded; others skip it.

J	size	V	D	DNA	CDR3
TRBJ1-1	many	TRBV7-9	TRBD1	TGTGCCAGCAGCTCCCCCGGGACAGGGCTTTGGAGGAACACTGAAGCTTTCTTT	CASSSPGTGLWRNTEAFF
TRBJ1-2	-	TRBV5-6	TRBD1	TGTGCCAGCAGCTTGGCCCGGGGACAGAACTATGGCTACACCTTC	CASSLARGQNYGYTF
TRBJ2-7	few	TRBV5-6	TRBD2	TGTGCCAGCAGCCTCCGGACTAGCGGGGTGTACGAGCAGTACTTC	CASSLRTSGVYEQYF
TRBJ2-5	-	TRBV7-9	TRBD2	TGTGCCAGCAGCTTAGGGCGGGGGGGCACCCCGACCCAGTACTTC	CASSLGRGGTPTQYF
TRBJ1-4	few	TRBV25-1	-	TGTGCCAGCAGTGTGCGAGGGGCCTTCGAAAAACTGTTTTTT	CASSVRGAFEKLFF
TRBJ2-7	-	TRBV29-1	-	TGCAGCGTACCACTCGGGGAAGGAGGCGAGCAGTACTTC	CSVPLGEGGEQYF
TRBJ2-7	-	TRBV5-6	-	TGTGCCAGCAGCTTGGCCGTAGGACTACCTATTACGTTCGAGCAGTACTTC	CASSLAVGLPITFEQYF
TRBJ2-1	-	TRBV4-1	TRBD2	TGCGCCAGCAGCCAAGGAGCGGGGAGCGATGAGCAGTTCTTC	CASSQGAGSDEQFF
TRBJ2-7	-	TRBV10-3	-	TGTGCCATTCAAGGAGAAGACGAGCAGTACTTC	CAIQGEDEQYF
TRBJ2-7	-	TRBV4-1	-	TGCGCCAGCAGCCTCGAACCGACGGAGTCCTACGAGCAGTACTTC	CASSLEPTESYEQYF
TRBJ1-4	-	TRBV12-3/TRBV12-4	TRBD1	TGTGCCAGCACTCGGGGAACAGGGGGGCGCGATGAAAAACTGTTTTTT	CASTRGTGGRDEKLFF
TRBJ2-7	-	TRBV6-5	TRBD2	TGTGCCAGCAAACTAGCGGGCCCCTACGAGCAGTACTTC	CASKLAGPYEQYF
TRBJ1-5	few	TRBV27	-	TGTGCCAGCAGTCCAGGGAGCACGAACAATCAGCCCCAGCATTTT	CASSPGSTNNQPQHF
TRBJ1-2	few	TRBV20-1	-	TGCAGTGCTAGAGAGGTGCAACTCTATGGCTACACCTTC	CSAREVQLYGYTF
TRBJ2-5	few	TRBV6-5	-	TGTGCCAGCAGTTACTGGCAGGGCGACCAAGAGACCCAGTACTTC	CASSYWQGDQETQYF
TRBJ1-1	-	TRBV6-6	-	TGTGCCAGCAGTTACCTTGGTCAGACTAACACTGAAGCTTTCTTT	CASSYLGQTNTEAFF
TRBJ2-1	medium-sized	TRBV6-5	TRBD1	TGTGCCAGCAGTTCCGGGACAGATTCCTACAATGAGCAGTTCTTC	CASSSGTDSYNEQFF
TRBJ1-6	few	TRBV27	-	TGTGCCAGCAGTGAGTGGGGCGATTCACCCCTCCACTTT	CASSEWGDSPLHF
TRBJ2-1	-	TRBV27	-	TGTGCCAGCAGTTTTCAAGGGTACAATGAGCAGTTCTTC	CASSFQGYNEQFF
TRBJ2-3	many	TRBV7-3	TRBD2	TGTGCCAGCAGCGCGACTAGCGGGGATACAGATACGCAGTATTTT	CASSATSGDTDTQYF
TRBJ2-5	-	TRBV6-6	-	TGTGCCAGCAGTTCCCAACGGGGTCCAGAGACCCAGTACTTC	CASSSQRGPETQYF
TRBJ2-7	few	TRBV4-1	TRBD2	TGCGCCAGCAGCCTCCTGGCGGGGGGCAGCTCCTACGAGCAGTACTTC	CASSLLAGGSSYEQYF